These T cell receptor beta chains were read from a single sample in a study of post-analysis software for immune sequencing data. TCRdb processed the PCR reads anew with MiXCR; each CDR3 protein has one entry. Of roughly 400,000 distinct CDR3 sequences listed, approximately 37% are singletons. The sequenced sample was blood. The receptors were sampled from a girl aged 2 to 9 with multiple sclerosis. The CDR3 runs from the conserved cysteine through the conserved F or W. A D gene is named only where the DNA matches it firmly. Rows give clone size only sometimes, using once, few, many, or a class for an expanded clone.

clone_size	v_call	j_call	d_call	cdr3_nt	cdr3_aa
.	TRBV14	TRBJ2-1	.	TGTGCCAGCAGCCAAGATTGGGTCCAGGGGGGTGAGCAGTTCTTC	CASSQDWVQGGEQFF
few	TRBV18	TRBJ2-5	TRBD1	TGTGCCAGCTCACCCCTCGGACAGGAAAAAGAGACCCAGTACTTC	CASSPLGQEKETQYF
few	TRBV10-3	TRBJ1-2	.	TGTGCCATCAGTGCCAGCTATGGCTACACCTTC	CAISASYGYTF
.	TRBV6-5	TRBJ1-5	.	TGTGCCAGCAGTTACTCGAAGGTTAGCAATCAGCCCCAGCATTTT	CASSYSKVSNQPQHF
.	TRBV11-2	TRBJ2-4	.	TGTGCCAGCACCCTAGTAGGTATCACGTCGGCCAAAAACATTCAGTACTTC	CASTLVGITSAKNIQYF
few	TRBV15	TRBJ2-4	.	TGTGCCACCAGCAGAGACCTCAAAAGGGAGCAGTACTTC	CATSRDLKREQYF
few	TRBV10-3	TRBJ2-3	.	TGTGCCACCGGGACATCAGGGTCCACAGATACGCAGTATTTT	CATGTSGSTDTQYF
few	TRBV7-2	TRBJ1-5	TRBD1	TGTGCCAGCAGCCGAGGGACAGTCAATCAGCCCCAGCATTTT	CASSRGTVNQPQHF
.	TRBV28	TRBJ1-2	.	TGTGCCAGCAGACCGGCCGACTATGGCTACACCTTC	CASRPADYGYTF
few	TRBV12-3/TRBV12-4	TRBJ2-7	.	TGTGCCAGCAGTAACGGTCTCAATGGCCCCTACGAGCAGTACTTC	CASSNGLNGPYEQYF
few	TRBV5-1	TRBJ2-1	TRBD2	TGCGCCAGCAGCCTTATGACTAGCGCCAACAATGAGCAGTTCTTC	CASSLMTSANNEQFF
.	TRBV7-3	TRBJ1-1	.	TGTGCCAGCAGCTCCTCATTAGGTAACACTGAAGCTTTCTTT	CASSSSLGNTEAFF
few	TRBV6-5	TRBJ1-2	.	TGTGCCAGCAGTTACTCGTCCAATCCCCGGGGCTACACCTTC	CASSYSSNPRGYTF
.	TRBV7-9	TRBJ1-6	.	TGTGCCAGCAGCGCTAACCGAACACCTCAAAATTCACCCCTCCACTTT	CASSANRTPQNSPLHF
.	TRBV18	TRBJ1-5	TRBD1	TGTGCCAGCTCACCGAATCCAGGGGGCAAGCCCCAGCATTTT	CASSPNPGGKPQHF
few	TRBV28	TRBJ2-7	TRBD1	TGTGCCAGCAATGGGGACAGCTCCTACGAGCAGTACTTC	CASNGDSSYEQYF
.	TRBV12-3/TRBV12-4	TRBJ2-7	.	TGTGCCAGCAACTCCCAGGGTCGCATTAGCGAGCAGTACTTC	CASNSQGRISEQYF
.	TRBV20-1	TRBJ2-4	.	TGCAGTGGAGGGGTAGGGGGGTCGTATGGCAAAAACATTCAGTACTTC	CSGGVGGSYGKNIQYF
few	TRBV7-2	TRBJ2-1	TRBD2	TGTGCCAGTCAACGAGCGGGGGGAGAACACAATGAGCAGTTCTTC	CASQRAGGEHNEQFF
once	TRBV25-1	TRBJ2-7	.	TGTGCCAGCACCCGAAGTGAAGGGGAGCAGTACTTC	CASTRSEGEQYF
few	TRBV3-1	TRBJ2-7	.	TGTGCCAGCAGCCAAGATTTAACCTCCTACGAGCAGTACTTC	CASSQDLTSYEQYF
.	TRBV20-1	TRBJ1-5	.	TGCAGTGCTAGGACCACAGGGATTCAGCCCCAGCATTTT	CSARTTGIQPQHF
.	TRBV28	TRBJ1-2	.	TGTGCCGGCAGTTCGGCAGGGATCTATGGCTACACCTTC	CAGSSAGIYGYTF
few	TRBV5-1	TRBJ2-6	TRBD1	TGCGCCAGCAGCCTCGGACAGGGGTTTGGGGCCAACGTCCTGACTTTC	CASSLGQGFGANVLTF
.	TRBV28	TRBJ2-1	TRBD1	TGTGCCAGCAGTCCAGGGACAGGGGTAGGAAATGAGCAGTTCTTC	CASSPGTGVGNEQFF
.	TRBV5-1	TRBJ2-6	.	TGCGCCAGCAGCTCTCAGGTGTCTGGGGCCAACGTCCTGACTTTC	CASSSQVSGANVLTF
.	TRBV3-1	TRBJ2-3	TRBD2	TGTGCCAGCAGCCAAGGGCTAGCGGGAGTGGGAGATACGCAGTATTTT	CASSQGLAGVGDTQYF
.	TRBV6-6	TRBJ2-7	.	TGTGCCAGCAGTTACTCGGACCTCCCTAGGGGCGAGCAGTACTTC	CASSYSDLPRGEQYF